This TCR beta chain was identified during a study of T cells expressing NK-cell markers. Study in general: Each TCR beta repertoire originated in sorted T cells that were CD3+CD56+NKG2C+, CD3+CD56+NKG2C- or CD3+CD56-NKG2C+. HCMV serostatus: most of the eight sequenced donors positive, one negative.

One entry per CDR3 protein, without DNA, is what TCRdb gives after re-calling the 5' RACE reads. This specimen shows fewer than 550,000 distinct CDR3 sequences; the ten leading clones hold roughly 1.4%. As for this clonotype: Its antigen is not identified.

Germline assignment: CDR1 SGHAT and CDR2 FQNNGV. The CDR3 is 16 amino acids. General study results and limits: One observes that, in several donors, these clonotypes were also the leading ones within the CD3+CD56-NKG2C+ fraction. HCMV specificity of the expanded NKG2C+ T cell clones was not established.

This clonotype was sampled from a woman aged 45 to 65 in good health. The rearrangement links TRBV11-2 to TRBJ2-5; TCRdb selects TRBD2, and the lack of DNA leaves this call unchecked. The source material was blood T cells: a sorted CD56 or NKG2C T cell subset, CD4+ or CD8+ T cells, or bulk PBMC T cells (not recorded which). The chain's CDR3 is CASSLNSGGLQETQYF.